This passage covers 24 T cell receptor beta chains from one sample sequenced in a study of T-cell memory formation after mild COVID-19. TCRdb used MiXCR to reprocess the 5' RACE reads, holding one entry per CDR3 protein. Among roughly 300,000 distinct CDR3 sequences listed, over 7% were seen once. Material for sequencing was PBMCs or a T cell subset sorted from them (not recorded which). The receptor source for this set is a man aged 18 to 30 who had mild COVID-19 (a few samples of this study predate the infection). Cell type and time point are not known.

This rearrangement joins TRBV28 to TRBJ2-2, with 7 nucleotides matching TRBD1. Germline V lookup: CDR1 MDHEN, CDR2 SYDVKM. The CDR3 contains 14 residues. V was pared by 7 bases and J by 4 bases, with 6 bases of the junction left unmatched. The CDR3 spells CASTRQGLTGELFF. The CDR3 nucleotides read TGTGCCAGCACGAGACAGGGTCTCACCGGGGAGCTGTTTTTT.

The chain uses TRBV2 and TRBJ1-2, with TRBD1 identical over 9 bases. This CDR3 spans 12 amino acids. With 6 bases clipped from V and 12 bases from J, the junction kept 8 bases outside the gene matches. CDR1 and CDR2 from the germline V gene are SNHLY and FYNNEI. CDR3 sequence (DNA): TGTGCCAGCAGCGGGACAGGGAGTAAGAACACCTTC. Translation: CASSGTGSKNTF.

The rearrangement uses TRBV5-6 and TRBJ1-1; 8 nucleotides align to TRBD1. From germline, CDR1 is SGHDT and CDR2 YYEEEE. Trimming removed 4 bases from V and 3 bases from J; junction bases left unmatched: 5. The length of the CDR3 is 14 residues. CDR3: CASSATGVYTEAFF. Written as DNA, the CDR3 is TGTGCCAGCAGCGCGACAGGGGTGTACACTGAAGCTTTCTTT.

This chain links TRBV24-1 with TRBJ1-1; possible D gene TRBD1, 6 bases. Germline CDR1 is KGHDR and CDR2 is SFDVKD. Trimming took 3 bases from V and 2 from J, leaving 12 bases between them. CDR3 size: 15 residues. In DNA, the CDR3 is TGTGCCACCAGTGATGCAGGGGAGGGTAACACTGAAGCTTTCTTT. Its protein is CATSDAGEGNTEAFF.

The table lists this clonotype with a few counts. The rearrangement links TRBV7-2 to TRBJ2-3; 9 positions agree with TRBD1. The J segment lost 5 bases and the V segment lost 6 bases, leaving 6 bases of the junction unmatched. The length of the CDR3 is 14 residues. From germline, CDR1 is SGHTA and CDR2 FQGNSA. CDR3 DNA sequence: TGTGCCAGCAGAACGACAGGGGGGGGAGATACGCAGTATTTT. This gives the protein CASRTTGGGDTQYF.

This clonotype was observed a few times. The chain has TRBV7-2 and TRBJ2-5; 7 nucleotides line up with TRBD2. Germline V gene sequence: CDR1 SGHTA, CDR2 FQGNSA. After removal of 1 base from V and 4 bases from J, the junction contained 12 bases not matched to a gene. This CDR3 spans 17 amino acids. The CDR3 is CASSLDPPTSRRETQYF. In DNA form, the CDR3 reads TGTGCCAGCAGCTTAGATCCCCCGACTAGCAGACGAGAGACCCAGTACTTC.

This chain links TRBV15 with TRBJ1-1; 10 bases align to TRBD1. V lost 1 base, J lost 4 bases, and 9 bases stayed unmatched. CDR1 and CDR2 from the germline V gene are LNHNV and YYDKDF (reference sequence). The CDR3 runs 17 residues. The CDR3 loop is CATSRGPQGQGSTEAFF. The CDR3 DNA reads TGTGCCACCAGCAGAGGCCCCCAGGGACAGGGGAGCACTGAAGCTTTCTTT.

This clonotype was seen repeatedly, ten times or more. The rearrangement uses TRBV6-5 and TRBJ2-4; 9 bases fit TRBD1. This CDR3 has 14 amino acids. The V and J ends lost 6 bases and 8 bases, in that order; junction bases with no gene match: 8. Germline CDR1 MNHEY, CDR2 SVGAGI. CDR3 loop: CASSPRTGEDIQYF. The CDR3 nucleotides read TGTGCCAGCAGCCCCAGGACAGGGGAAGACATTCAGTACTTC.

The V gene is TRBV4-3, the J gene TRBJ2-5; 8 bases line up with TRBD2. The germline gives CDR1 LGHNA, CDR2 YSLEER. This CDR3 has 14 amino acids. V lost 5 bases and J lost 3; bases outside the gene matches: 5. Here the CDR3 DNA reads TGCGCCAGCAGCGATAGCGGGGCTGAAGAGACCCAGTACTTC. Residues: CASSDSGAEETQYF.

The J gene is TRBJ1-4, the V gene TRBV7-2; 9 nucleotides match TRBD1. With 1 base clipped from V and 5 bases from J, the junction kept 5 bases outside the gene matches. CDR3 size: 16 residues. Germline CDR1 SGHTA, CDR2 FQGNSA. CDR3 nucleotides: TGTGCCAGCAGCTTAGTTTGGGGGACAGGGAATGAAAAACTGTTTTTT. Its translation: CASSLVWGTGNEKLFF.

The rearrangement uses TRBV4-3 and TRBJ2-2; D could derive from TRBD1 or TRBD2 (6 bases each). Germline V gene sequence: CDR1 LGHNA, CDR2 YSLEER. CDR3 length: 17 residues. V was clipped by 3 bases and J by 5 bases, with 19 bases between them. The CDR3 DNA reads as TGCGCCAGCAGCCAGGGGGCTTTGGGGGGCAGAACCGGGGAGCTGTTTTTT. Translation: CASSQGALGGRTGELFF.

This clonotype was seen more than once but under ten times. This chain links TRBV7-2 with TRBJ1-5; no clear D. V lost 1 base to trimming and J lost 3 bases, with 7 bases between them. Germline V gene data show CDR1 as SGHTA and CDR2 as FQGNSA. The CDR3 is 14 residues long. The CDR3 is CASSLGPVNQPQHF. The CDR3 nucleotides read TGTGCCAGCAGCTTAGGTCCGGTCAATCAGCCCCAGCATTTT.

This clonotype has only a few counts. The V and J genes are TRBV6-5 and TRBJ1-2, with 9 positions matching TRBD1. Trimming took 2 bases from V and 4 from J; bases not matched to a gene: 5. The CDR3 length is 15 residues. Germline CDR1 is MNHEY and CDR2 is SVGAGI. CDR3 residues: CASSYRQGGIYGYTF. The CDR3 DNA is TGTGCCAGCAGTTACAGACAGGGGGGGATCTATGGCTACACCTTC.

This clonotype came up many times. This CDR3 is CASSADRVQYF. As DNA, the CDR3 is TGTGCCAGCAGCGCGGACAGAGTTCAGTACTTC. The chain recombines TRBV7-2 with TRBJ2-4, with D perhaps TRBD1 (6 bases). This CDR3 spans 11 amino acids. The germline V gene has CDR1 SGHTA and CDR2 FQGNSA. V lost 5 bases to trimming and J lost 11 bases, with 10 bases between them.

This clonotype appeared a few times. This chain uses TRBV24-1 with TRBJ1-2, with TRBD1 as a possible D gene (5 bases). The CDR3 covers 14 residues. The germline CDR1 and CDR2 sequences are KGHDR and SFDVKD. V was clipped by 2 bases and J by 3 bases, with 9 bases between them. The CDR3 spells CATSDSGRDYGYTF. In DNA, the CDR3 is TGTGCCACCAGTGATTCAGGGCGTGACTATGGCTACACCTTC.

This clonotype was seen only a few times. V is TRBV5-1 and J is TRBJ1-1, with D possibly TRBD1 on 6 matching bases. In germline, CDR1 is SGHRS, CDR2 YFSETQ. Deletions cut 7 bases from V and 1 base from J, with 14 bases between. This CDR3 has 14 residues. This CDR3 is CASQERGANTEAFF. The CDR3 coding sequence is TGCGCCAGCCAAGAACGGGGGGCGAACACTGAAGCTTTCTTT. The whole variable domain, remainder taken from reference TRBV5-1 and TRBJ1-1, is KAGVTQTPRYLIKTRGQQVTLSCSPISGHRSVSWYQQTPGQGLQFLFEYFSETQRNKGNFPGRFSGRQFSNSRSEMNVSTLELGDSALYLCASQERGANTEAFFGQGTRLTVV.

The sample holds many counts of this clonotype. The V gene is TRBV18, the J gene TRBJ2-3; D might be TRBD1 or TRBD2, each matching 5 bases. The CDR3 has 15 residues. V was shortened by 3 bases and J by 6 bases, with 16 bases between the two germline ends. Germline V CDR1 and CDR2: KGHSH, LQKENI. CDR3 in DNA: TGTGCCAGCTCACCTCCCTTCGGTGGGACGGATACGCAGTATTTT. It yields the protein CASSPPFGGTDTQYF.

In its sample, this clonotype was seen a few times. This chain uses TRBV5-4 with TRBJ2-7; possible D gene TRBD2, 6 bases. This CDR3 has 13 amino acids. The germline V gene has CDR1 SGHNT and CDR2 YYREEE (reference sequence). V was pared by 5 bases and J by 1 base, with 10 bases between. The CDR3 region has the DNA TGTGCCAGCAGGCGGGACCGTTCCTACGAGCAGTACTTC. It specifies CASRRDRSYEQYF. Variable domain in full (rest from reference TRBV5-4 and TRBJ2-7): ETGVTQSPTHLIKTRGQQVTLRCSSQSGHNTVSWYQQALGQGPQFIFQYYREEENGRGNFPPRFSGLQFPNYSSELNVNALELDDSALYLCASRRDRSYEQYFGPGTRLTVT.

This clonotype occurred a few times. In nucleotides, the CDR3 is TGTGCCAGCTGCGTTGGGGGGAGCTCCTACGAGCAGTACGTC. Protein: CASCVGGSSYEQYV. The chain couples TRBV5-6 to TRBJ2-7; D perhaps matches TRBD2 (6 bases). CDR3 length equals 14 residues. V lost 7 bases and J lost 0, with 14 bases in between. The germline V gene has CDR1 SGHDT and CDR2 YYEEEE.

The gene calls are TRBV7-6 and TRBJ2-7; tentatively, D is TRBD1 (5 bases). With 0 bases removed from V and 0 bases from J, the gap between germline ends came to 9 bases. Germline assignment: CDR1 SGHVS and CDR2 FNYEAQ. This CDR3 comprises 15 residues. This chain's CDR3 is CASSLAKGISYEQYV. The CDR3 DNA follows: TGTGCCAGCAGCTTAGCTAAGGGGATCTCCTACGAGCAGTACGTC.

The chain joins TRBV29-1 to TRBJ1-1; 7 positions match TRBD1. CDR3 size: 11 residues. CDR1 is SQVTM, CDR2 ANQGSEA, per germline. V lost 6 bases and J lost 6; bases outside the gene matches: 4. Here the CDR3 reads CSVGGTAEAFF. The CDR3, as DNA: TGCAGCGTGGGTGGGACAGCTGAAGCTTTCTTT.

This clonotype was observed many times. V is TRBV7-2 and J is TRBJ2-2, with D maybe TRBD1 (5 bases). From germline, CDR1 is SGHTA and CDR2 FQGNSA. V shed 3 bases and J shed 3 bases, with 5 bases lying between them. The CDR3 contains 13 residues. CDR3 nucleotide sequence: TGTGCCAGCAGCTTGACAGACACCGGGGAGCTGTTTTTT. It encodes CASSLTDTGELFF.

This clonotype was found many times. The rearrangement links TRBV29-1 to TRBJ2-3, with D perhaps TRBD2 (5 bases). The ends were cut back, 6 bases at V and 6 bases at J, with 10 bases in the middle. Germline assignment: CDR1 SQVTM and CDR2 ANQGSEA. This CDR3 comprises 11 residues. The CDR3 region is CSVGRGDTQYF. In nucleotides, the CDR3 is TGCAGCGTCGGTCGGGGTGATACGCAGTATTTT.

This clonotype was counted at least ten times. CDR3 residues: CASSLANQETQYF. As DNA, the CDR3 is TGTGCCAGCAGCTTAGCGAACCAAGAGACCCAGTACTTC. The chain has TRBV7-2 and TRBJ2-5; D unclear. Germline V lookup: CDR1 SGHTA, CDR2 FQGNSA. The CDR3 has 13 amino acids. Trimming pared 0 bases from V and 0 bases from J, leaving 2 bases between.